Listed below are T cell receptor beta chains from one sample, sequenced in a study of T cells in Graves' hyperthyroidism and ophthalmopathy. MiXCR, run by TCRdb on the multiplex PCR reads, gives a single entry per CDR3 protein. The sample yields about 360,000 distinct CDR3 sequences, roughly an eighth seen once. The material sequenced was blood. The receptor source for this set is a woman between 18 and 29 years old with Graves' hyperthyroidism. CDR3s include the opening cysteine and the closing phenylalanine or tryptophan. The order of the fields is V gene, J gene, clone size, D gene, CDR3 DNA, CDR3 protein. A D gene is named only where the DNA matches it firmly. Some rows have no size entry. The others give once, few or many, or a class for an expanded clone.

>TRBV12-5|TRBJ2-1|many|TRBD2
TGTGCTAGTGGTTCCCGGGACTATAGTGAGCAGTTCTTC
CASGSRDYSEQFF
>TRBV5-5|TRBJ2-5|many|.
TGTGCCAGCAGCTCACAGGGATTCGTCTCGGAGACCCAGTACTTC
CASSSQGFVSETQYF
>TRBV3-1|TRBJ1-5|many|TRBD1
TGTGCCAGCAGCCAAGACCTGATCGACAGGGCCCCCAATCAGCCCCAGCATTTT
CASSQDLIDRAPNQPQHF
>TRBV6-2/TRBV6-3|TRBJ2-3|many|.
TGTGCCAGCAGTTGGGGTATCTCGTTTGGGGATACGCAGTATTTT
CASSWGISFGDTQYF
>TRBV7-9|TRBJ1-2|few|.
TGTGCCAGCAGCTTAGTTAAGGGACCAACTTCCGGGGACACCTTC
CASSLVKGPTSGDTF
>TRBV5-1|TRBJ2-7|many|TRBD2
TGCGCCAGCAGCTTGGTGGCCACTAGCGGGGGCCACTCCTACGAGCAGTACTTC
CASSLVATSGGHSYEQYF
>TRBV27|TRBJ1-2|many|.
TGTGCCAGCGCCTCCCCTGGGGCCGCGGACTATGGCTACACCTTC
CASASPGAADYGYTF
>TRBV28|TRBJ1-6|.|.
TGTGCCAGCACCCACAATTCACCCCTCCACTTT
CASTHNSPLHF
>TRBV7-3|TRBJ2-3|few|TRBD2
TGTGCCAGCAGCCTTGGGACTAGCGGGGGCCCAACCACAGATACGCAGTATTTT
CASSLGTSGGPTTDTQYF
>TRBV9|TRBJ2-2|few|.
TGTGCCAGCAGCCCACATTCAGGGGACACCGGGGAGCTGTTTTTT
CASSPHSGDTGELFF
>TRBV2|TRBJ2-7|many|TRBD2
TGTGCCAGCAGAGATGGACTAGCGACCTACGAGCAGTACTTC
CASRDGLATYEQYF
>TRBV30|TRBJ2-2|many|.
TGTGCCTGGAGTGTAGGCTTTTCCGGGGAGCTGTTTTTT
CAWSVGFSGELFF
>TRBV30|TRBJ2-3|many|.
TGTGCCTGGAGTTTCACCGGGACTCGCACAGATACGCAGTATTTT
CAWSFTGTRTDTQYF
>TRBV19|TRBJ2-7|.|.
TGTGCCAGTAGTCACTCGGGGACTCCAAGCTCCTACGAGCAGTACTTC
CASSHSGTPSSYEQYF
>TRBV5-6|TRBJ2-7|many|TRBD1
TGTGCCAGCAGCTTCGCCGGGACAGGGGTCTACGAGCAGTACTTC
CASSFAGTGVYEQYF
>TRBV5-1|TRBJ1-1|.|.
TGCGCCAGCAGCTCAACAGGGTCGAACACTGAAGCTTTCTTT
CASSSTGSNTEAFF
>TRBV18|TRBJ2-7|many|.
TGTGCCAGCTCACCGAGCACGCGGAACTACGAGCAGTACTTC
CASSPSTRNYEQYF
>TRBV3-1|TRBJ2-7|many|TRBD2
TGTGCCAGCAGCCCCGGGACTAGAGCACACTACGAGCAGTACTTC
CASSPGTRAHYEQYF
>TRBV5-4|TRBJ2-7|few|.
TGTGCCAGCAGCCACTTCGGACGGGCCTACGAGCAGTACTTC
CASSHFGRAYEQYF
>TRBV28|TRBJ2-1|many|.
TGTGCCAGCCGCCGGATGCGGAATGAGCAGTTCTTC
CASRRMRNEQFF
>TRBV20-1|TRBJ2-7|many|.
TGCAGTGCTAGAGATCTGGGTAGGATCGCGTCCTACGAGCAGTACTTC
CSARDLGRIASYEQYF
>TRBV6-1|TRBJ2-1|.|TRBD1
TGTGCCAGCATTCGACCTTACGGACAGGGTTTGGACAATGAGCAGTTCTTC
CASIRPYGQGLDNEQFF
>TRBV19|TRBJ1-6|.|.
TGTGCCAGTAGTACAACGGGACGTAATTCACCCCTCCACTTT
CASSTTGRNSPLHF
>TRBV5-1|TRBJ1-2|few|.
TGCGCCAGCGGCGACAGACCCTACACCTTC
CASGDRPYTF
>TRBV14|TRBJ2-3|.|.
TGTGCCAGCAGCCAAGATAGATTTACGCAGTATTTT
CASSQDRFTQYF
>TRBV29-1|TRBJ1-2|many|TRBD1
TGCAGCGAACAGGGGGCGGGTAACTATGGCTACACCTTC
CSEQGAGNYGYTF
>TRBV6-1|TRBJ1-1|many|.
TGTGCCAGCAGACAACAGACGGACACTGAAGCTTTCTTT
CASRQQTDTEAFF
>TRBV28|TRBJ2-5|many|.
TGTGCCAGCAGTTCGGACCTCGGAGAGGCCCAGTACTTC
CASSSDLGEAQYF
>TRBV10-3|TRBJ1-6|many|.
TGTGCCATCAGTGACAGGGCCGTAGATAATTCACCCCTCCACTTT
CAISDRAVDNSPLHF
>TRBV28|TRBJ2-7|many|.
TGTGCCAGCAGTTTCCTGGAGGATACCTACGAGCAGTACTTC
CASSFLEDTYEQYF
>TRBV20-1|TRBJ1-5|many|.
TGCAGTGCTCCGGTTCAGGCTGGTTTACAGCCCCAGCATTTT
CSAPVQAGLQPQHF
>TRBV28|TRBJ1-1|many|.
TGTGCCAGCAGTTTAATCAGGGTCGGCACTGAAGCTTTCTTT
CASSLIRVGTEAFF
>TRBV9|TRBJ2-3|.|TRBD1
TGTGCCAGCAATGGCAGGACAGGTAGCACAGATACGCAGTATTTT
CASNGRTGSTDTQYF
>TRBV6-1|TRBJ1-2|many|TRBD1
TGTGCCAGCACGAGAGACAGGGTCTATGGCTACACCTTC
CASTRDRVYGYTF
>TRBV12-3/TRBV12-4|TRBJ2-5|many|.
TGTGCCAGCAGTATTGACAGGTCTAGGGAGACCCAGTACTTC
CASSIDRSRETQYF
>TRBV24-1|TRBJ2-7|many|TRBD1
TGTGCCACCAGTGATTTCCCCAACTCGGACAGGTGGACACGCGAGCAGTACTTC
CATSDFPNSDRWTREQYF
>TRBV6-4|TRBJ2-1|few|.
TGTGCCAGCAGTGGGGAGGGGGCCAATTCCAATGAGCAGTTCTTC
CASSGEGANSNEQFF
>TRBV19|TRBJ2-4|.|.
TGTGCCAGTAGTACACCTATAGCCAAAAACATTCAGTACTTC
CASSTPIAKNIQYF
>TRBV12-5|TRBJ2-7|many|.
TGTGCTAGTGCTCCTGACACATATTCCTACGAGCAGTACTTC
CASAPDTYSYEQYF
>TRBV20-1|TRBJ2-5|.|.
TGCAGTGCCGAGAACGGGCCCACCGAGACCCAGTACTTC
CSAENGPTETQYF
>TRBV30|TRBJ1-1|many|TRBD1
TGTGCCTGGTCCCCCGACAGGGCAAGGACTGAAGCTTTCTTT
CAWSPDRARTEAFF
>TRBV6-5|TRBJ1-6|many|.
TGTGCCAGCAGTTACGGCAGCAATTCACCCCTCCACTTT
CASSYGSNSPLHF
>TRBV10-3|TRBJ2-5|many|TRBD2
TGTGCCACCACGACTAGCGGGGGGGCAAAGACCCAGTACTTC
CATTTSGGAKTQYF
>TRBV3-1|TRBJ1-2|.|.
TGTGCCAGCAGCCAAGACGGGGGAGTTGGTTATGGCTACACCTTC
CASSQDGGVGYGYTF
>TRBV28|TRBJ2-5|many|.
TGTGCCAGCAGTTTGAAACTTGCTAAAGAGACCCAGTACTTC
CASSLKLAKETQYF
>TRBV20-1|TRBJ1-5|many|.
TGCAGTGCTAGTCTGGGCTTCAATCAGCCCCAGCATTTT
CSASLGFNQPQHF
>TRBV6-1|TRBJ1-5|many|TRBD1
TGTGCCAGCAGCACGGACAGGGGTAGGAATCAGCCCCAGCATTTT
CASSTDRGRNQPQHF
>TRBV6-4|TRBJ1-1|many|.
TGTGCCAGCAGGGGACACAAGAACACTGAAGCTTTCTTT
CASRGHKNTEAFF
>TRBV12-3/TRBV12-4|TRBJ2-5|.|TRBD2
TGTGCCAGCCGGCGGCTCACGGGAGCCGGGGGGGAGACCCAGTACTTC
CASRRLTGAGGETQYF
>TRBV6-2/TRBV6-3|TRBJ1-5|many|.
TGTGCCAGCAGTTACAATTCGGTACAGCCCCAGCATTTT
CASSYNSVQPQHF
>TRBV5-1|TRBJ2-1|many|.
TGCGCCAGCAGCTTGGACAGGGAGGATGAGCAGTTCTTC
CASSLDREDEQFF
>TRBV10-3|TRBJ1-2|many|.
TGTGCCACCACTGTACTTGAGGACGGCTATGGCTACACCTTC
CATTVLEDGYGYTF
>TRBV4-1|TRBJ1-2|.|.
TGCGCCAGCAGCCAAGAACAACCAGGGAAGGGGGACTATGGCTACACCTTC
CASSQEQPGKGDYGYTF
>TRBV5-1|TRBJ2-5|many|TRBD2
TGCGCCAGCAGCTTTTCTGGTCTAGCGGTACAAGAGACCCAGTACTTC
CASSFSGLAVQETQYF
>TRBV29-1|TRBJ1-2|many|TRBD1
TGCAGCGTTGTACCGAGGACAGGGAAAATAGGCTATGGCTACACCTTC
CSVVPRTGKIGYGYTF
>TRBV7-9|TRBJ2-7|many|TRBD1
TGTGCCAGCAGCTTTACAGGGGCTCGAACCTACGAGCAGTACTTC
CASSFTGARTYEQYF
>TRBV4-3|TRBJ2-6|.|.
TGCGCCAGCAGCCAAGCCGTGGGGGTGCCTGGGGCCAACGTCCTGACTTTC
CASSQAVGVPGANVLTF
>TRBV12-3/TRBV12-4|TRBJ1-5|many|TRBD1
TGTGCCAGCACCTTCGGGACAGATAATCAGCCCCAGCATTTT
CASTFGTDNQPQHF
>TRBV30|TRBJ1-1|many|.
TGTGCCGGTCACAGTTCTAACACTGAAGCTTTCTTT
CAGHSSNTEAFF
>TRBV12-3/TRBV12-4|TRBJ1-6|.|.
TGTGCCAGCAGTTCGGCGTTTAATTCACCCCTCCACTTT
CASSSAFNSPLHF